This T cell receptor (beta chain) comes out of a study of Tregs in tolerant kidney transplant recipients. Overall study findings and caveats: Activated donor B cell expansion appeared to reveal the most relevant donor-specific TCRbeta repertoire. The small number of patients limits these findings pending further validation. Biological reproducibility was not directly addressed, but technical replication error appeared minimal.

A remark on this clone: Its antigen is not identified.

Assay used: immunoSEQ multiplex PCR; TCRdb lists only in-frame clones, some missing. The sample yields 80,000 to 90,000 clones, more than 80% seen once. This CDR3 region has 15 residues. The ends were cut back, 7 bases at V and 2 bases at J, with 15 bases in the middle. CDR1 is SGHDT, CDR2 YYEEEE, per germline. The receptor was derived from a human donor in good health. The chain joins TRBV5-6 to TRBJ2-2; maybe TRBD2 (6 bases). Sequencing was done on a sample of CD8+ T cells from blood. CDR3 sequence: CASAVALANTGELFF. The CDR3 nucleotides are TGTGCCAGCGCAGTGGCACTAGCAAACACCGGGGAGCTGTTTTTT.